The following is a T cell receptor beta chain sequence with its context. Trimming took 8 bases from V and 5 from J, leaving 12 bases between them. CDR1 LNHDA and CDR2 SQIVND come from the germline V gene (reference sequence). This CDR3 contains 12 residues. The method was immunoSEQ multiplex PCR; TCRdb's version includes in-frame clones alone and lacks a portion of them. The table includes under 85,000 clones, around 90% detected once. The sample comes from a study of technical replicates of blood from a few donors. This chain uses TRBV19 with TRBJ1-1; weak D call: TRBD1 (5 bases). The sample was T cells isolated from PBMCs. The receptor was isolated from a human donor in good health. This CDR3 reads CASGQGGTEAFF. The CDR3 nucleotides are TGTGCCAGTGGCCAGGGTGGAACTGAAGCTTTCTTT.